Below, one TCR beta chain is given with its context. The study assigned cohorts using participant-reported clinical history. J gave up 8 bases and V 1 base, and 3 bases lay outside the gene matches. There are 13 residues in the CDR3. The germline CDR1 and CDR2 sequences are LGHNT and FRNRAP. The record originates from a study of blood T cell repertoires in COVID-19. At the level of the study: Samples taken during acute and convalescent COVID-19 were collected in the United States, Italy and Spain. Sources were T cells, B-cell-depleted T cells, or PBMCs; the material itself was cDNA or gDNA.

As handled by the study authors: Cell counts per sample came from amplifying reference gene primers. The assay was immunoSEQ multiplex PCR, and TCRdb's table has in-frame clones only and misses some. The V and J calls and clone size come from that table; D and trimming were worked out from the DNA. The sample lists 350,000 or so clones, roughly 90% occurring once. The TCR sequence derives from a woman in her twenties or thirties who had been exposed to COVID-19. The V and J genes are TRBV12-5 and TRBJ1-2; 8 nucleotides match TRBD1. The sample consisted of PBMCs or T cells enriched from blood (not recorded which). This CDR3 reads CASGLGRGRGYTF. The CDR3 DNA follows: TGTGCTAGTGGTTTGGGCAGGGGGCGAGGCTACACCTTC.